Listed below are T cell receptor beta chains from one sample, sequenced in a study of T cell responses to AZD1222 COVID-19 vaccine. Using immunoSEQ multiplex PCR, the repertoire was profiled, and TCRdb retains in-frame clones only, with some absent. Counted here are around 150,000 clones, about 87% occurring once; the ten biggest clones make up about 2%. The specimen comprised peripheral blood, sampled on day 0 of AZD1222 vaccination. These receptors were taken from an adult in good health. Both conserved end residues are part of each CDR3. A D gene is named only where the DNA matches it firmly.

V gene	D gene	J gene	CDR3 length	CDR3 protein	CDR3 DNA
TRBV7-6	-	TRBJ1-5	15	CASSQDARGNQPQHF	TGTGCCAGCAGCCAGGACGCCAGGGGCAATCAGCCCCAGCATTTT
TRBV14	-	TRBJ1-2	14	CASSQVGPNYGYTF	TGTGCCAGCAGCCAAGTCGGGCCAAACTATGGCTACACCTTC
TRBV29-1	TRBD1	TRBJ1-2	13	CSVEAGQGRGYTF	TGCAGCGTTGAAGCGGGACAGGGTAGGGGCTACACCTTC
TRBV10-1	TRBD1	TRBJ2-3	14	CASSLGQDTDTQYF	TGCGCCAGCAGTCTTGGACAGGACACAGATACGCAGTATTTT
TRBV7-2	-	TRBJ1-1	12	CASSFANTEAFF	TGTGCCAGCAGCTTCGCCAACACTGAAGCTTTCTTT
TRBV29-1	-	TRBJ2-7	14	CSVVGGSSSYEQYF	TGCAGCGTTGTGGGGGGCTCCAGCTCCTACGAGCAGTACTTC
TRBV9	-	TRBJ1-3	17	CASSVDPGRASGNTIYF	TGTGCCAGCAGCGTAGACCCGGGCAGAGCTTCTGGAAACACCATATATTTT
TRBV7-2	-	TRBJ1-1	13	CASSLARGDEAFF	TGTGCCAGCAGCTTAGCGCGGGGGGATGAAGCTTTCTTT
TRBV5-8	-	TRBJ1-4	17	CASSLGQNTATNEKLFF	TGTGCCAGCAGCTTGGGCCAGAATACGGCAACTAATGAAAAACTGTTTTTT
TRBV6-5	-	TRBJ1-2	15	CASSYREQGPYGYTF	TGTGCCAGCAGTTACCGGGAACAGGGACCTTATGGCTACACCTTC
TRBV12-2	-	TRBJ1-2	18	CASRLAQSYRVTIDGYTF	TGTGCAAGTCGCTTAGCGCAATCCTACAGGGTAACCATCGATGGCTACACCTTC
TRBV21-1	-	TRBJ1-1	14	CASVQGQSNTEAFF	TGTGCCAGTGTCCAGGGACAAAGTAACACTGAAGCTTTCTTT
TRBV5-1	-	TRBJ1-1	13	CASSLALNTEAFF	TGCGCCAGCAGCTTAGCATTGAACACTGAAGCTTTCTTT
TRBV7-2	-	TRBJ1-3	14	CASSLDGSWNTIYF	TGTGCCAGCAGCTTAGATGGGTCTTGGAACACCATATATTTT